This TCR beta chain was sequenced for a study of vaccination and CD4 T cells after COVID-19. On the study more broadly: Nasal swab PCR had detected SARS-CoV-2 in convalescent patients, about 10 mild and one severe.

Described treatment: roughly 10-day PBMC culture with coronavirus spike peptide pools or control peptides (ViraFEST assay). Cell culture was performed with 1.8 million or so PBMCs per well in the presence of around 9.4 IU/ml IL-2 and 10 ug/ml peptide pools. The CDR3 has 14 residues. Germline V CDR1 and CDR2: SGHNT, YENEEA. The J segment lost 6 bases and the V segment lost 1 base, leaving 1 base of the junction unmatched. Cultured CD4+ T-cell DNA underwent Oncomine TCR Beta short-read sequencing. Via MiXCR, TCRdb re-called the PCR reads, giving one row per CDR3 protein. The sample has around 18,000 distinct CDR3 sequences; about 56% are singletons. Regarding this clonotype: The antigen is undetermined.

What was sequenced was CD4+ T cells from blood, cultured in vitro. The origin of this receptor is a human donor who had recovered from COVID-19. This chain joins TRBV11-3 and TRBJ2-3; TRBD1 aligns across 10 bases. This CDR3 is CASSLGDRGDTQYF. The CDR3 DNA is TGTGCCAGCAGCTTAGGGGACAGGGGCGATACGCAGTATTTT.